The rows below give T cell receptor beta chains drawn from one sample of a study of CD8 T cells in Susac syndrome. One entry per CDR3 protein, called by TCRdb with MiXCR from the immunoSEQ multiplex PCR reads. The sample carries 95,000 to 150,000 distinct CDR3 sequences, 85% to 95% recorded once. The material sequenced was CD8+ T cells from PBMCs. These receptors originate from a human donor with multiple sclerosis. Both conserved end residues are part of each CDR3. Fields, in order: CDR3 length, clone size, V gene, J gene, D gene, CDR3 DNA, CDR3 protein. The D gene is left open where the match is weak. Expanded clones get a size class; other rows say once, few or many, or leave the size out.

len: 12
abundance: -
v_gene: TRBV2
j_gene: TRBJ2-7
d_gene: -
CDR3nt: TGTGCCAGCAGGGAATATACCTACGAGCAGTACTTC
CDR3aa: CASREYTYEQYF

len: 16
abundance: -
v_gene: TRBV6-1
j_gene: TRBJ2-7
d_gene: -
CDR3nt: TGTGCCAGCAGTCCAAAACGACAGGGGACTATCTACGAGCAGTACTTC
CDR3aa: CASSPKRQGTIYEQYF

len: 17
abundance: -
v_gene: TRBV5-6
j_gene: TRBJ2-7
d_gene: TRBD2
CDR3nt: TGTGCCAGCAGCTTGGCCGCGGGACTAGCCTTCCTCGACGAGCAGTACTTC
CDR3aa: CASSLAAGLAFLDEQYF

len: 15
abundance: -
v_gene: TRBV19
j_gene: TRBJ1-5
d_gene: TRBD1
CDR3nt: TGTGCCAGTAGTCTGCAGGGGGCTGGGCGGCAGCCCCAGCATTTT
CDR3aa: CASSLQGAGRQPQHF

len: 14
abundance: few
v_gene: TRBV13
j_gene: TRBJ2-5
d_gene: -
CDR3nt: TGTGCCAGCAGCTTAGGCGGGCAACAAGAGACCCAGTACTTC
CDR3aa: CASSLGGQQETQYF

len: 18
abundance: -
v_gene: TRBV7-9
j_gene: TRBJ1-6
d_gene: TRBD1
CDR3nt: TGTGCCAGCAGCTCGGCCGGACAGGCAAATTCACTTAATTCACCCCTCCACTTT
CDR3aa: CASSSAGQANSLNSPLHF

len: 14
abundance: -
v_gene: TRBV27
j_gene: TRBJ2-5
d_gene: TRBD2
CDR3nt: TGTGCCAGCAGACTGGCGGGGGGGCTAGAGACCCAGTACTTC
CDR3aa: CASRLAGGLETQYF

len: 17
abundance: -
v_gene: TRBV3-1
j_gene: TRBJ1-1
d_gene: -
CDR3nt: TGTGCCAGCAGCCAAGAGAACAGGGTCCGCCCCCGCGCTGAAGCTTTCTTT
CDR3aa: CASSQENRVRPRAEAFF

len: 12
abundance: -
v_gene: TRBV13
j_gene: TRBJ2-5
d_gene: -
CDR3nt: TGTGCCAGCAGCGACGGTTCGGAGACCCAGTACTTC
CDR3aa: CASSDGSETQYF

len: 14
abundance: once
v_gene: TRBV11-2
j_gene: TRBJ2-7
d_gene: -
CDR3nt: TGTGCCAGCAGCCGGGCCATCCCCAGCTACGAGCAGTACTTC
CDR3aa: CASSRAIPSYEQYF

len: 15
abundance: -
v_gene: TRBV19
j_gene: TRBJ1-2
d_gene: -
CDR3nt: TGTGCCAGTAGTATAGGACAGCGTCCGAACTATGGCTACACCTTC
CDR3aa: CASSIGQRPNYGYTF

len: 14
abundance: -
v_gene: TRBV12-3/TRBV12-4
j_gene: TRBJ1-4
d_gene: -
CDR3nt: TGTGCCAGCAGTTTCGGGGGAGGGCGGGAAAAACTGTTTTTT
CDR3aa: CASSFGGGREKLFF

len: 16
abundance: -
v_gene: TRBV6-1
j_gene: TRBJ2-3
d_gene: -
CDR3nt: TGTGCCAGCAGTGACCCAGGGGGGGACCACACAGATACGCAGTATTTT
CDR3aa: CASSDPGGDHTDTQYF

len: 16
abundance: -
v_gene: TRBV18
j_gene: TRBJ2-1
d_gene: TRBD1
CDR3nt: TGTGCCAGCTCACCCTCGGCAGGGGGCGCGAAGAATGAGCAGTTCTTC
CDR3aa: CASSPSAGGAKNEQFF

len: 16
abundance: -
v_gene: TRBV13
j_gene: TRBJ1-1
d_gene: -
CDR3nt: TGTGCCAGCAGCCCCCCTGGGAGGGGCCGGAACACTGAAGCTTTCTTT
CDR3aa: CASSPPGRGRNTEAFF

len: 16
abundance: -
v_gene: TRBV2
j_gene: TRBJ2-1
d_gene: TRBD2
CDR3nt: TGTGCCAGCAGTGTCTGGAGCGGGAGAACCAACAATGAGCAGTTCTTC
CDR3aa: CASSVWSGRTNNEQFF

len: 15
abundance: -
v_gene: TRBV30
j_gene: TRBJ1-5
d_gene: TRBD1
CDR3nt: TGTGCCTGGAGTTCAACAGGGGGCAACAATCAGCCCCAGCATTTT
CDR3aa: CAWSSTGGNNQPQHF

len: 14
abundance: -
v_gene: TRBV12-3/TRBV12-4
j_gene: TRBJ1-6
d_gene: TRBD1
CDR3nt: TGTGCCAGCAGTTCGGACAGGGTTAATTCACCCCTCCACTTT
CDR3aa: CASSSDRVNSPLHF

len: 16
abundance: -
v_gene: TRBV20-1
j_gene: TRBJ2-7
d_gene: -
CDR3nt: TGCAGTGCTAGAGTCCCCCCGGGCCCCGGGGACTACGAGCAGTACTTC
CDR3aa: CSARVPPGPGDYEQYF

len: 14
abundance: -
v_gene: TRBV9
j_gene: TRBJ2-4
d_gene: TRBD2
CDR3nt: TGTGCCAGCAGCCGAGCGGGAAGGACGGACATTCAGTACTTC
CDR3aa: CASSRAGRTDIQYF

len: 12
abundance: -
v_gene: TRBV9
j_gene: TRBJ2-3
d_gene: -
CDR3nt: TGTGCCAGCAGCGTACATAAAGATACGCAGTATTTT
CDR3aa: CASSVHKDTQYF

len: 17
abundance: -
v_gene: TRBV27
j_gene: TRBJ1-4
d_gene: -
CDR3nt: -
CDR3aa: CASSSSSGYGPNEKLFF

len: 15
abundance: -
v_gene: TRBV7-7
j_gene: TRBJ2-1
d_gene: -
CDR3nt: TGTGCTAGCAGCCCGAGTTGGGGGACGAACAATGAGCAGTTCTTC
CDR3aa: CASSPSWGTNNEQFF

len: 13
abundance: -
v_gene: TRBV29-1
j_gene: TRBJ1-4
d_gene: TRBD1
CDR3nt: TGCAGCGCGAGGGGGCTGGGTAATGAAAAACTGTTTTTT
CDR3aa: CSARGLGNEKLFF

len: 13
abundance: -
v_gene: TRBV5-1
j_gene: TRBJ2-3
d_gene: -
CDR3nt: TGCGCCAGCAGCTTGGCCCGAGCAGATACGCAGTATTTT
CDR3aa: CASSLARADTQYF

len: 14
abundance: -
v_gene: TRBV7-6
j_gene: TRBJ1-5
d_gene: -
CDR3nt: TGTGCCAGCAGCCACCAACCGGGACATCGGCCCCAGCATTTT
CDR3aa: CASSHQPGHRPQHF

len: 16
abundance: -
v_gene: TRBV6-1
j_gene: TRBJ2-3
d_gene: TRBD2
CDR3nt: TGTGCCAGCAGTGAAGAGACCGGTAGCGGGGGGGATACGCAGTATTTT
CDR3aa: CASSEETGSGGDTQYF

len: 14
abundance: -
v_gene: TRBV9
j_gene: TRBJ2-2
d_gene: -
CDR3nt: TGTGCCAGCAGCGCCGAGATACACACCGGGGAGCTGTTTTTT
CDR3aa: CASSAEIHTGELFF

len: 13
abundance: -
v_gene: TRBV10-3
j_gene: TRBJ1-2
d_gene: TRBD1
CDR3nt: TGTGCCATCAGTGAGGACAGGGGCCATGGCTACACCTTC
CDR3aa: CAISEDRGHGYTF

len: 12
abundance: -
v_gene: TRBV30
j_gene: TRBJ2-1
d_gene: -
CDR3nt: TGTGCCTGGAGCGGGCTCAACAATGAGCAGTTCTTC
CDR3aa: CAWSGLNNEQFF

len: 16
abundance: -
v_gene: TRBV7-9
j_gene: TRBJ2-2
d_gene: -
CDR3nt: TGTGCCAGCAGCTTAGTACTCAGGGAAAACACCGGGGAGCTGTTTTTT
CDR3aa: CASSLVLRENTGELFF

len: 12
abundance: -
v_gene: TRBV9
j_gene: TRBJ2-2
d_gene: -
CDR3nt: TGTGCCAGCAGCTCTACGCCCGGGGAGCTGTTTTTT
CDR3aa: CASSSTPGELFF

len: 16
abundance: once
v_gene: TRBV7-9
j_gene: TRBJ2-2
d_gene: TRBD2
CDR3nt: TGTGCCAGCAGCCCCCCAGCGGGAGCGGGCACCGGGGAGCTGTTTTTT
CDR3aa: CASSPPAGAGTGELFF

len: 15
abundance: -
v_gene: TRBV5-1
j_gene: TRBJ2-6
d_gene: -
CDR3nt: TGCGCCAGCAGCCCCGAATTCCCCGGGGCCAACGTCCTGACTTTC
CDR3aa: CASSPEFPGANVLTF

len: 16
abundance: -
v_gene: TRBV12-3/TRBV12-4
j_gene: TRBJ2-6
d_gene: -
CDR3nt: TGTGCCAGCATCTTGGGCTCTCTCTCTGGGGCCAACGTCCTGACTTTC
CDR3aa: CASILGSLSGANVLTF

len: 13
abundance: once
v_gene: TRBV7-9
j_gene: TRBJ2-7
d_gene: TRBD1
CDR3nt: TGTGCCAGCAGCTTCACAGGGGTCTACGAGCAGTACTTC
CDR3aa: CASSFTGVYEQYF

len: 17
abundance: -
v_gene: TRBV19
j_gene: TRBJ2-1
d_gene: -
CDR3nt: TGTGCCAGTAGTATTAGAGTAGGGCGAAACCCATCGCTTGAGCAGTTCTTC
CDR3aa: CASSIRVGRNPSLEQFF

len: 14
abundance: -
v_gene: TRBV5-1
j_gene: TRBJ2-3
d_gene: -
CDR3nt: TGCGCCAGCAGCTTGGGATGGGGAGGAGATACGCAGTATTTT
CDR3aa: CASSLGWGGDTQYF

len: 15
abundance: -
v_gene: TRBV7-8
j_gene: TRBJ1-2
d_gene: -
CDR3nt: TGTGCCAGCAGCTTAGGCGGTCAGACTAACTATGGCTACACCTTC
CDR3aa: CASSLGGQTNYGYTF

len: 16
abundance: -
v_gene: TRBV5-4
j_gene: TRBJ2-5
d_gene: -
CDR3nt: TGTGCCAGCAGCTTCCCGCGGGGCCGATCACAAGAGACCCAGTACTTC
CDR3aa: CASSFPRGRSQETQYF

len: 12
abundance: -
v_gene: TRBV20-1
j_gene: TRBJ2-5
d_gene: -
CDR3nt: TGCAGTGCTAGCAGGGGCCCAGAGACCCAGTACTTC
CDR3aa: CSASRGPETQYF

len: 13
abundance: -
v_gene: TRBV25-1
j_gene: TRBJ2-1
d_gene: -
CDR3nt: TGTGCCAGCAGTGAGGGTTCAGCCAATGAGCAGTTCTTC
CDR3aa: CASSEGSANEQFF

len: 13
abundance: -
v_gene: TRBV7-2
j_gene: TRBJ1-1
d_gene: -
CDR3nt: TGTGCCAGCAGCTTAGGGTCATGGGTCGAAGCTTTCTTT
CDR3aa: CASSLGSWVEAFF

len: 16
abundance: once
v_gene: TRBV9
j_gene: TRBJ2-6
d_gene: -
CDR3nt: TGTGCCAGCAGCCCCACGGGACGAGCTGGGGCCAACGTCCTGACTTTC
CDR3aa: CASSPTGRAGANVLTF

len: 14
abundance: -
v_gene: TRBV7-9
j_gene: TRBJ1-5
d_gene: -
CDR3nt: TGTGCCAGCAGCTTTGGGGGGCGCGATCAGCCCCAGCATTTT
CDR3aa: CASSFGGRDQPQHF

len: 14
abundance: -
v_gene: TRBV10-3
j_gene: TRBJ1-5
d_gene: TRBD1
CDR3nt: TGTGCCATTAGAAATGGACAGGGGAATCAGCCCCAGCATTTT
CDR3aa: CAIRNGQGNQPQHF

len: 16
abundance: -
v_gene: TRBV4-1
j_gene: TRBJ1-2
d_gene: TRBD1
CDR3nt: TGCGCCAGCAGCCAAGATAGACAGGGGGCGCGAGGCGGCTACACCTTC
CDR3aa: CASSQDRQGARGGYTF

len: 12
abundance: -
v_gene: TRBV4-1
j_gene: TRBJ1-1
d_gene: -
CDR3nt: TGCGCCAGCAGTCAAAGGGGGAATGAAGCTTTCTTT
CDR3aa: CASSQRGNEAFF

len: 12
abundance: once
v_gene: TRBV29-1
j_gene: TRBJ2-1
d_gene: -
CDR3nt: TGCAGCGTTGATACTACCCACAATGAGCAGTTCTTC
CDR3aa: CSVDTTHNEQFF

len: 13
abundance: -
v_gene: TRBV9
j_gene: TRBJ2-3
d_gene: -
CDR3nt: TGTGCCAGCAGCGGGGGCATCACAGATACGCAGTATTTT
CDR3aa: CASSGGITDTQYF

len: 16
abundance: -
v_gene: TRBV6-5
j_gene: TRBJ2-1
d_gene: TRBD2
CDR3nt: TGTGCCAGCAGTTTTAGCGGGATCCGCTCCTACAATGAGCAGTTCTTC
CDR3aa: CASSFSGIRSYNEQFF

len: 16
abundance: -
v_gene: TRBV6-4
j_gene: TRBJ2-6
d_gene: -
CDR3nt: TGTGCCAGCAGTGACTCGACCGGCTCTGGGGCCAACGTCCTGACTTTC
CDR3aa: CASSDSTGSGANVLTF

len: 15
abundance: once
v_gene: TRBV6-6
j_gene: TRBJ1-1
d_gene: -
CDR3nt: TGTGCCAGCAGTTACCATGGAAAGCAAAACACTGAAGCTTTCTTT
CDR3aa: CASSYHGKQNTEAFF

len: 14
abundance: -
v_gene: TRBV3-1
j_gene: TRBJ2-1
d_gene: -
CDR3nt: TGTGCCAGCACTGGGGAGAGCTCCTACAATGAGCAGTTCTTC
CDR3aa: CASTGESSYNEQFF

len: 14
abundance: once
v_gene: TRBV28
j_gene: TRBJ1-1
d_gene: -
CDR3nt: TGTGCCAGCAGTCCCGGGCCCCCCGGCACTGAAGCTTTCTTT
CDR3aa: CASSPGPPGTEAFF